This TCR beta chain was sequenced during a study of PD-1 blockade in classical Hodgkin lymphoma. Losses at the gene ends were 0 bases for V and 4 bases for J; bases not matched to a gene: 5. Germline CDR1 and CDR2: SGHRS and YFSETQ. This CDR3 is 16 amino acids long. Overall study results and limits: Exclusion was applied to patients who started nivolumab under 1 year after ASCT.

With regard to this clone: Its antigen is not identified.

In every patient, relapse followed autologous stem cell transplantation, while exposure to brentuximab vedotin differed. Best overall response was complete response, partial response or progressive disease in these relapsed/refractory classical Hodgkin lymphoma patients. Profiling relied on immunoSEQ multiplex PCR, and the TCRdb table lists in-frame clones only, not all of them. The sample yields some 60,000 clones, about nine tenths seen once. Material: peripheral blood mononuclear cells (PBMCs), obtained at baseline. The V and J genes are TRBV5-1 and TRBJ2-2; TRBD1 matches 8 bases. This clonotype was sampled from a human donor with classical Hodgkin lymphoma. Here the CDR3 DNA reads TGCGCCAGCAGCTTGGGACAGGGGTCGGGCACCGGGGAGCTGTTTTTT. Encoded protein: CASSLGQGSGTGELFF.